The 7 T cell receptor beta chains below were found in one sample sequenced in a study of cytomegalovirus exposure and HLA in healthy donors. The primer mix had 60 Vbeta and 13 Jbeta primers. Data came from immunoSEQ multiplex PCR; TCRdb stores just in-frame clones and leaves some out. The sample lists 99,000 or so clones; 75% to 90% were seen once. What was sequenced was PBMCs. The receptor set was obtained from a man aged 25-45 years in good health and CMV-seropositive.

In DNA form, the CDR3 reads TGTGCCAGCAGCTCCCAACAGGGGGCGCGCAACAATGAGCAGTTCTTC. Protein sequence: CASSSQQGARNNEQFF. The J gene is TRBJ2-1, the V gene TRBV7-3, with 9 bases matching TRBD1. The CDR3 has 16 residues. The V and J ends lost 4 bases and 5 bases, in that order; junction bases with no gene match: 9. Germline V lookup: CDR1 SGHTA, CDR2 FQGTGA.

This rearrangement joins TRBV7-8 to TRBJ1-5; unclear D gene. CDR1 is SGHVS, CDR2 FQNEAQ, per germline. There are 13 residues in the CDR3. Trimming stripped 2 bases from V and 6 bases from J, with 8 bases between. CDR3 sequence: CASSLTDTQPQHF. CDR3 nucleotide sequence: TGTGCCAGCAGCTTAACAGATACTCAGCCCCAGCATTTT.

This rearrangement joins TRBV7-6 to TRBJ2-5, with no clear D. CDR1 is SGHVS, CDR2 FNYEAQ, per germline. The V end was cut by 1 base, the J end by 5 bases, with 14 bases between. CDR3 length: 15 residues. CDR3 region: CASSLVGPDGETQYF. DNA of the CDR3: TGTGCCAGCAGCTTAGTCGGCCCTGACGGGGAGACCCAGTACTTC.

The chain carries TRBV7-9 and TRBJ2-2, with 8 positions matching TRBD1. The CDR3 totals 16 residues. Unmatched junction bases numbered 8, after V lost 4 bases and J lost 4 bases. Germline assignment: CDR1 SEHNR and CDR2 FQNEAQ (reference sequence). The CDR3 spells CASSYGTGQGTGELFF. In DNA, the CDR3 is TGTGCCAGCAGCTACGGGACAGGCCAGGGCACCGGGGAGCTGTTTTTT.

The chain is built from TRBV6-1 and TRBJ2-1, with D possibly TRBD1 on 5 matching bases. Looked up from germline, CDR1 is MNHNS and CDR2 is SASEGT. V lost 8 bases and J lost 3, with 11 bases in between. This CDR3 contains 13 residues. The CDR3 reads CASSQTVYNEQFF. As DNA, the CDR3 is TGTGCCAGCTCCCAGACAGTCTACAATGAGCAGTTCTTC.

The gene calls are TRBV10-2 and TRBJ2-3; possible D gene TRBD1, 5 bases. The CDR3 has 13 amino acids. Trimming shortened V by 10 bases and J by 9 bases, and 20 bases separated the two germline ends. Germline values: CDR1 WSHSY, CDR2 SAAADI. The DNA of the CDR3 is TGCGCCACCCAACCGACTCCGCGACAGACGCAGTATTTT. Protein: CATQPTPRQTQYF.

The V and J genes are TRBV7-6 and TRBJ1-6; 7 bases match TRBD1. The V segment lost 1 base and the J segment 7 bases; nucleotides outside the gene matches: 4. This CDR3 is built from 15 residues. CDR1 is SGHVS, CDR2 FNYEAQ, per germline. CDR3 sequence: CASSLEDRVNSPLHF. DNA for the CDR3: TGTGCCAGCAGCTTAGAAGACAGGGTCAATTCACCCCTCCACTTT.